This paragraph covers one TCR beta chain sequence. Its antigen remains unknown. This specimen comes from a study of response to subunit inactivated influenza vaccine. Study outcomes and limitations: Each seasonal influenza vaccination, the authors suggested, recruits few new T cells.

TCRdb itself ran the RT-PCR reads through MiXCR, one entry per CDR3 protein. The sample carries under 500,000 distinct CDR3 sequences, roughly 9.7% recorded once. This CDR3 is built from 14 residues. CDR1 and CDR2 (germline): SGHTA, FQGNSA. V was shortened by 5 bases and J by 1 base, with 11 bases between the two germline ends. The receptor was derived from a man between 45 and 60 years old who received an inactivated influenza vaccine. The specimen comprised PBMCs from blood, sampled about 40 days after vaccination. The chain links TRBV7-2 to TRBJ1-2; D perhaps matches TRBD1 (5 bases). The CDR3 sequence: CASSEQQGNYGYTF. Written as DNA, the CDR3 is TGTGCCAGCAGCGAACAGCAGGGTAACTATGGCTACACCTTC.